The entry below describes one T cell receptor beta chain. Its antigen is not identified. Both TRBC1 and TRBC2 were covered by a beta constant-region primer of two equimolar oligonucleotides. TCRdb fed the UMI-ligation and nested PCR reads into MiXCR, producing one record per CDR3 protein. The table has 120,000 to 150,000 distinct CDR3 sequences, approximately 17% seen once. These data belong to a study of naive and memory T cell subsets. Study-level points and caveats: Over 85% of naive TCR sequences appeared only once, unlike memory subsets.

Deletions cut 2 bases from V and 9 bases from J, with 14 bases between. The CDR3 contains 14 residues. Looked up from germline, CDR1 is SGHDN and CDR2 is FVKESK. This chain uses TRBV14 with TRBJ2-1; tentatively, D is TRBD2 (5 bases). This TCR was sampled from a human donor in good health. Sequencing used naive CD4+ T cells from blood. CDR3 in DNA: TGTGCCAGCAGCCAATCGTCTAGCAGTGGTGAGCAGTTCTTC. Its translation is CASSQSSSSGEQFF.